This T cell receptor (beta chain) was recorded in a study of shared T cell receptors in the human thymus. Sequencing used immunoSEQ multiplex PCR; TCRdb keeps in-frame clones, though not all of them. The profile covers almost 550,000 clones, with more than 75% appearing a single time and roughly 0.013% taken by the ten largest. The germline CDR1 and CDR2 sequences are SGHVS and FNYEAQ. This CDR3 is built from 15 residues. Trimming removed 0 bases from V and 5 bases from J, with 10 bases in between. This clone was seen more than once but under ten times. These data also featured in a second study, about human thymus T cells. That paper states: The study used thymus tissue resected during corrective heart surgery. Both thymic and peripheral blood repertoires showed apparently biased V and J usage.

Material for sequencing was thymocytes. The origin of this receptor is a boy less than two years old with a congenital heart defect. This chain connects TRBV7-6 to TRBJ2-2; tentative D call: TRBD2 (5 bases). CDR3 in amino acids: CASSLAVGKTGELFF. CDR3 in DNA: TGTGCCAGCAGCTTAGCGGTCGGGAAGACCGGGGAGCTGTTTTTT.